These 21 T cell receptor beta chains were all obtained from the same sample, sequenced in a study of blood T cell repertoires in COVID-19. The data were produced by immunoSEQ multiplex PCR, yet TCRdb's version contains in-frame clones alone and is incomplete. Of about 170,000 clones listed, around 72% are singletons. The sequenced sample consisted of peripheral blood. Source of these receptors: a woman older than 75 with acute or convalescent COVID-19.

This sequence joins TRBV7-2 and TRBJ1-2, with TRBD1 matching over 7 bases. There are 15 residues in the CDR3. V was clipped by 5 bases and J by 0 bases; unmatched bases: 6. Germline V gene lookup returns CDR1 SGHTA and CDR2 FQGNSA. The chain's CDR3 is CASSRDSTSNYGYTF. CDR3 DNA sequence: TGTGCCAGCAGCCGGGACAGCACCTCTAACTATGGCTACACCTTC.

The table lists this clone with a few counts. The V and J genes are TRBV28 and TRBJ2-7, with 9 bases that match TRBD1. CDR3 length equals 15 residues. V lost 9 bases and J lost 3; bases outside the gene matches: 12. The germline gives CDR1 MDHEN, CDR2 SYDVKM. The DNA for the CDR3 is TGTGCCAGTTATCCAACCGGGACAGGGAGCTACGAGCAGTACTTC. Translation gives CASYPTGTGSYEQYF.

The genes are TRBV28 and TRBJ1-4; D call uncertain. In germline, CDR1 is MDHEN, CDR2 SYDVKM. Trimming took 2 bases from V and 8 from J, leaving 18 bases between them. The CDR3 consists of 16 residues. The CDR3 region has the DNA TGTGCCAGCAGTTTAGCTGGACTGAACGTCGGAGAAAAACTGTTTTTT. Amino acids: CASSLAGLNVGEKLFF.

The chain joins TRBV28 to TRBJ2-7; 9 nucleotides line up with TRBD2. Germline V gene data show CDR1 as MDHEN and CDR2 as SYDVKM. V was clipped by 10 bases and J by 0 bases; unmatched bases: 7. This CDR3 is 14 amino acids long. The DNA for the CDR3 is TGTGCCACAAAAATGACTAGCGGCTCCTACGAGCAGTACTTC. Translation: CATKMTSGSYEQYF.

This chain uses TRBV11-2 with TRBJ2-3, with no clear D. Germline V CDR1 and CDR2: SGHAT, FQNNGV. This CDR3 has 11 amino acids. Between the trimmed V and J ends, which lost 3 bases and 7 bases, there was a span of 5 bases. CDR3 region: CASSFGYTQYF. The CDR3 nucleotides are TGTGCCAGCAGCTTCGGGTATACGCAGTATTTT.

This chain uses TRBV5-1 with TRBJ1-4, with 7 bases lining up with TRBD1. Germline trimming cut 6 bases from V and 8 bases from J; bases unmatched to any gene: 13. The germline gives CDR1 SGHRS, CDR2 YFSETQ. The CDR3 contains 15 residues. CDR3: CASTNGQGGQEKLFF. Written as DNA, the CDR3 is TGCGCCAGCACCAACGGCCAAGGGGGCCAGGAAAAACTGTTTTTT.

The chain links TRBV12-2 to TRBJ2-2; the table's D call of TRBD1 was not tested on the DNA. TRBV12-2 is a known pseudogene. The CDR3 extends over 18 amino acids. The CDR3 coding sequence is TGTGCAAGTGGCTTGCTGGGCAGGGGAGTAAGGAACACCGGGGAGCTGTTTTTT. Its protein is CASGLLGRGVRNTGELFF.

This clone was seen once. This chain connects TRBV5-1 to TRBJ1-1; D is unresolved. Per the germline V gene, CDR1 is SGHRS and CDR2 is YFSETQ. Trimming stripped 3 bases from V and 3 bases from J, with 12 bases between. The CDR3 length is 14 residues. CDR3 nucleotide sequence: TGCGCCAGCAGCTGGCAAACCGGGGACACTGAAGCTTTCTTT. It is translated as CASSWQTGDTEAFF.

The V gene is TRBV5-8, the J gene TRBJ2-1, with 7 positions matching TRBD1. The CDR3 is 15 residues long. The V segment lost 1 base and the J segment 7 bases; nucleotides outside the gene matches: 8. Germline CDR1 SGHTS, CDR2 YDEGEE. In DNA form, the CDR3 reads TGTGCCAGCAGCTTGCAGATAATGACAGGGAATGAGCAGTTCTTC. Amino acids: CASSLQIMTGNEQFF.

This sequence joins TRBV6-6 and TRBJ1-2, with D maybe TRBD1 (6 bases). V was pared by 3 bases and J by 7 bases, with 9 bases between. Germline CDR1 reads MNHNY; CDR2 reads SVGAGI (reference sequence). The CDR3 is 12 residues long. The CDR3 here is CASSYGGAGYTF. The DNA for the CDR3 is TGTGCCAGCAGTTATGGGGGGGCTGGCTACACCTTC.

The chain links TRBV21-1 to TRBJ2-1; the DNA was not used to check the table's D call, TRBD2. TRBV21-1 is shown as a pseudogene. The CDR3 contains 12 residues. The CDR3 DNA sequence: TGTGCCAGCAGCAAACCCCTCAATGAGCAGTTCTTC. Its protein is CASSKPLNEQFF.

V is TRBV6-5 and J is TRBJ2-1; 7 positions agree with TRBD2. This CDR3 is built from 14 residues. After removal of 4 bases from V and 6 bases from J, the junction contained 6 bases not matched to a gene. Germline V lookup: CDR1 MNHEY, CDR2 SVGAGI. In nucleotides, the CDR3 is TGTGCCAGCAGTTCGGGACTACCTCCCAATGAGCAGTTCTTC. This encodes CASSSGLPPNEQFF.

The V gene is TRBV6-2 or TRBV6-3, the J gene TRBJ2-7; weak D call: TRBD2 (5 bases). The germline gives CDR1 MNHEY, CDR2 SVGEGT. The CDR3 runs to 11 residues. V dropped 5 bases and J dropped 6 bases, with 8 bases sitting between them. CDR3 nucleotides: TGTGCCAGCAGTCCCCGGGGCGAGCAGTACTTC. Translation: CASSPRGEQYF.

The rearrangement uses TRBV28 and TRBJ2-2, with 9 bases matching TRBD2. Trimming removed 4 bases from V and 1 base from J; junction bases left unmatched: 7. The CDR3 is 17 amino acids. Germline assignment: CDR1 MDHEN and CDR2 SYDVKM. The CDR3 region has the DNA TGTGCCAGCAGTTCCCCGCTACTAGCGGGGAACACCGGGGAGCTGTTTTTT. Protein: CASSSPLLAGNTGELFF.

The chain is built from TRBV6-5 and TRBJ1-1; unclear D gene. This CDR3 region has 14 residues. Germline V gene lookup returns CDR1 MNHEY and CDR2 SVGAGI. The V gene lost 4 bases and the J gene lost 4 bases, with 13 bases spanning the gap. Here the CDR3 reads CASSWRFSTTEAFF. CDR3 bases: TGTGCCAGCAGTTGGAGGTTCTCAACCACTGAAGCTTTCTTT.

This clone was detected a few times. V and J are TRBV2 and TRBJ1-6; D is possibly TRBD1 (5 bases). CDR1 SNHLY and CDR2 FYNNEI come from the germline V gene. This CDR3 comprises 13 residues. V was clipped by 7 bases and J by 5 bases, with 9 bases between them. The chain's CDR3 is CASKTENNSPLHF. CDR3 nucleotide sequence: TGTGCCAGCAAGACAGAGAATAATTCACCCCTCCACTTT.

The chain carries TRBV30 and TRBJ2-2; 8 bases agree with TRBD1. The CDR3 spans 13 residues. J lost 7 bases, V lost 3 bases, and 4 bases had no gene match. Germline CDR1 is GTSNPN and CDR2 is SVGIG (reference sequence). The CDR3 nucleotides are TGTGCCTGGAGCACAGGGGGTGTCGGGGAGCTGTTTTTT. Protein product: CAWSTGGVGELFF. Looking up the rest from reference TRBV30 and TRBJ2-2 gives the full variable domain: SQTIHQWPATLVQPVGSPLSLECTVEGTSNPNLYWYRQAAGRGLQLLFYSVGIGQISSEVPQNLSASRPQDRQFILSSKKLLLSDSGFYLCAWSTGGVGELFFGEGSRLTVL.

This clone came up once. CDR3 bases: TGTGCCAGCAGCCAGAACAGGGTTGCTCAGCCCCAGCATTTT. Translating it yields CASSQNRVAQPQHF. The rearrangement joins TRBV3-1 (or the pseudogene TRBV3-2) to TRBJ1-5; D may be TRBD1 (6 bases). The V end was cut by 3 bases, the J end by 6 bases, with 12 bases between. The CDR3 loop spans 14 amino acids. The V gene's germline CDR1 is LGHDT and CDR2 YNNKEL (reference sequence).

The genes are TRBV2 and TRBJ1-1, with 9 positions matching TRBD1. The CDR3 is 13 residues long. The J segment lost 2 bases and the V segment lost 10 bases, leaving 5 bases of the junction unmatched. Germline V lookup: CDR1 SNHLY, CDR2 FYNNEI. Here the CDR3 reads CATRDRVNTEAFF. The CDR3 DNA sequence: TGTGCCACCCGGGACAGGGTCAACACTGAAGCTTTCTTT.

The chain employs TRBV6-1 and TRBJ1-5; TRBD1 agrees at 7 bases. This CDR3 comprises 16 residues. Germline V gives CDR1 MNHNS, CDR2 SASEGT. V gave up 0 bases and J gave up 6 bases; unmatched junction bases: 8. CDR3 bases: TGTGCCAGCAGTGAAGCCGCAGGGGGGAAGCGTCAGCCCCAGCATTTT. Its translation: CASSEAAGGKRQPQHF.

This chain uses TRBV4-1 with TRBJ2-7, with 8 nucleotides matching TRBD1. CDR3 length: 13 amino acids. The J segment lost 4 bases and the V segment lost 5 bases, leaving 4 bases of the junction unmatched. In germline, CDR1 is MGHRA, CDR2 YSYEKL. CDR3 sequence: CASSLDRAYEQYF. In DNA, the CDR3 is TGCGCCAGCAGCTTGGACAGGGCTTACGAGCAGTACTTC.